The rows below give T cell receptor beta chains drawn from one sample of a study of memory CD4+ T cells and cytomegalovirus serostatus. Measured with immunoSEQ multiplex PCR; TCRdb has only the in-frame clones, and not every one. Of 58,000 or so clones in the sample, about 73% were seen once. The sequenced sample was memory CD4+ T cells from blood. These receptor sequences come from an adult in good health and CMV-seropositive. CDR3s include the opening cysteine and the closing phenylalanine or tryptophan. D genes are given only for firm matches. Clone size, where shown, is once, few, many, or a class for clones that have expanded.

len	d_gene	abundance	j_gene	v_gene	CDR3aa	CDR3nt
19	TRBD1	.	TRBJ1-2	TRBV14	CASSHIRGTDRYANYGYTF	TGTGCCAGCAGCCACATCCGGGGGACAGACCGATACGCTAACTATGGCTACACCTTC
13	.	few	TRBJ1-1	TRBV30	CAWKGGESTEAFF	TGTGCCTGGAAGGGGGGCGAGAGCACTGAAGCTTTCTTT
16	.	.	TRBJ2-7	TRBV5-1	CASSLGPASKIYEQYF	TGCGCCAGCAGCTTGGGCCCGGCTAGTAAAATCTACGAGCAGTACTTC
14	.	once	TRBJ2-3	TRBV27	CASSLSWLQGTQYF	TGTGCCAGCAGTTTATCGTGGTTACAGGGTACGCAGTATTTT
13	.	.	TRBJ1-2	TRBV7-2	CASSPDSSYGYTF	TGTGCCAGCAGTCCCGACAGCTCCTATGGCTACACCTTC
13	.	.	TRBJ2-1	TRBV30	CAWSVLGSGEQFF	TGTGCCTGGAGTGTACTTGGGTCCGGTGAGCAGTTCTTC
14	TRBD1	few	TRBJ1-1	TRBV29-1	CSVDYGQGAIEAFF	TGCAGCGTTGATTATGGACAGGGGGCGATTGAAGCTTTCTTT
15	.	.	TRBJ2-1	TRBV11-2	CASTSVGSSYNEQFF	TGTGCCAGCACCTCGGTAGGGAGCTCCTACAATGAGCAGTTCTTC
16	TRBD2	few	TRBJ2-2	TRBV7-9	CAATGTSGSGTGELFF	TGTGCCGCAACCGGGACTAGCGGGAGCGGCACCGGGGAGCTGTTTTTT
15	TRBD2	.	TRBJ2-5	TRBV29-1	CSVDGGRAEQETQYF	TGCAGCGTTGATGGGGGGAGGGCTGAACAAGAGACCCAGTACTTC
15	TRBD2	.	TRBJ2-3	TRBV5-8	CASSPASGSTDTQYF	TGTGCCAGCAGCCCCGCTAGCGGGAGCACAGATACGCAGTATTTT
15	.	.	TRBJ2-3	TRBV6-1	CASSDGLRVTDTQYF	TGTGCCAGCAGTGATGGGTTGAGGGTGACAGATACGCAGTATTTT
14	.	.	TRBJ2-3	TRBV9	CASSVGTLADTQYF	TGTGCCAGCAGCGTAGGGACGTTGGCAGATACGCAGTATTTT
13	.	.	TRBJ1-1	TRBV11-3	CASSWGGNTEAFF	TGTGCCAGCTCCTGGGGGGGGAACACTGAAGCTTTCTTT
12	.	few	TRBJ2-1	TRBV14	CASSQVDREQFF	TGTGCCAGCAGCCAAGTAGATCGGGAGCAGTTCTTC
15	.	few	TRBJ1-4	TRBV14	CASSQGPGANEKLFF	TGTGCCAGCAGCCAGGGCCCAGGGGCCAATGAAAAACTGTTTTTT
14	TRBD1	.	TRBJ1-2	TRBV11-2	CASSLAAGGYGYTF	TGTGCCAGCAGCTTAGCAGCAGGGGGGTATGGCTACACCTTC
17	.	.	TRBJ1-3	TRBV19	CASSIRDRGSSGNTIYF	TGTGCCAGTAGTATCAGGGATAGGGGCTCCTCTGGAAACACCATATATTTT
12	.	.	TRBJ1-2	TRBV11-2	CASSLGGRGYTF	TGTGCCAGCAGCTTAGGGGGTCGGGGCTACACCTTC
13	.	.	TRBJ2-1	TRBV25-1	CASSDPSSNEQFF	TGTGCCAGCAGTGACCCATCTAGCAATGAGCAGTTCTTC
14	.	.	TRBJ2-2	TRBV11-2	CASRFTGTTGELFF	TGTGCCAGCAGATTCACAGGGACTACCGGGGAGCTGTTTTTT
14	.	once	TRBJ1-2	TRBV9	CASSVTPGEYGYTF	TGTGCCAGCAGCGTAACCCCGGGTGAATATGGCTACACCTTC